Listed here are 15 T cell receptor beta chains from one sample, sequenced in a study of blood T cell repertoires in COVID-19. Libraries were prepared by immunoSEQ multiplex PCR; TCRdb keeps only in-frame clonotypes and omits some of them. Here the sample spans about 200,000 clones, more than 75% being singletons. What was sequenced was peripheral blood. These receptors originate from a man aged 35-49 years with active or convalescent COVID-19.

This clone was recorded once. The chain joins TRBV23-1 to TRBJ2-1, with TRBD1 identical over 9 bases. TRBV23-1 is noted as an ORF with a role that remains uncertain. V dropped 9 bases and J dropped 8; count of bases not matched to a gene: 8. CDR3 size: 13 residues. The CDR3 DNA reads as TGCGCCAGTTTCCACAGGGGGCACGATGAGCAGTTCTTC. Translating gives CASFHRGHDEQFF.

The chain joins TRBV13 to TRBJ2-3; perhaps TRBD1 as D (5 bases). Per germline, CDR1 PRHDT and CDR2 FYEKMQ (reference sequence). The CDR3 spans 15 residues. V lost 5 bases and J 0 bases, leaving 12 bases between the germline ends. The chain's CDR3 is CASSPQGGSTDTQYF. Written as DNA, the CDR3 is TGTGCCAGCAGCCCTCAGGGTGGTAGCACAGATACGCAGTATTTT.

This sequence joins TRBV27 and TRBJ1-4, with a weak D call TRBD1 (5 bases). The length of the CDR3 is 17 residues. V gave up 1 base and J gave up 0 bases, with 12 bases separating them. Germline V gives CDR1 MNHEY, CDR2 SMNVEV (reference sequence). CDR3 region: CASSLYGDFATNEKLFF. For the CDR3, the DNA is TGTGCCAGCAGTTTATACGGGGACTTTGCAACTAATGAAAAACTGTTTTTT.

This clone was seen more than once but under ten times. The V gene is TRBV3-1 (or the pseudogene TRBV3-2), the J gene TRBJ1-5, with unresolved D. Trimming took off 1 base at V and 3 bases at J, with 19 bases between the two ends. The CDR3 is 18 residues long. Germline V gives CDR1 LGHDT, CDR2 YNNKEL (reference sequence). In DNA, the CDR3 is TGTGCCAGCAGCCAAGGCTACGAAAGAATCGGGTACAATCAGCCCCAGCATTTT. It encodes CASSQGYERIGYNQPQHF.

The chain couples TRBV7-9 to TRBJ1-1; D unresolved. CDR1 is SEHNR and CDR2 is FQNEAQ in the germline V gene (reference sequence). V shed 4 bases and J shed 1 base, with 13 bases lying between them. The CDR3 is 15 amino acids. This chain's CDR3 is CASSSRGPPNTEAFF. DNA for the CDR3: TGTGCCAGCAGCTCCCGGGGTCCACCGAACACTGAAGCTTTCTTT.

The rearrangement joins TRBV29-1 to TRBJ2-1; 9 positions match TRBD1. Per germline, CDR1 SQVTM and CDR2 ANQGSEA. The CDR3 is 15 amino acids. The V segment lost 5 bases and the J segment 2 bases; nucleotides outside the gene matches: 7. CDR3 bases: TGCAGCGTTTCCACCGGGACAGGGACCTACAATGAGCAGTTCTTC. It translates to CSVSTGTGTYNEQFF.

The V gene is TRBV3-1 (or the pseudogene TRBV3-2), the J gene TRBJ2-1; weak D call: TRBD2 (6 bases). This CDR3 region has 15 residues. Trimming stripped 4 bases from V and 2 bases from J, with 12 bases between. The germline V gene encodes CDR1 LGHDT and CDR2 YNNKEL (reference sequence). The CDR3, as DNA: TGTGCCAGCAGCCCTAGACTAGACCCCTACAATGAGCAGTTCTTC. Translated, it gives CASSPRLDPYNEQFF.

The rearrangement links TRBV9 to TRBJ1-2; a weak D match, TRBD1 (6 bases). V was clipped by 6 bases and J by 8 bases, with 23 bases between them. From germline, CDR1 is SGDLS and CDR2 YYNGEE. The CDR3 has 15 residues. The CDR3 DNA sequence: TGTGCCAGCACCGAACGGCAGGGGAGTGTTCGGGGCTACACCTTC. Translating gives CASTERQGSVRGYTF.

As to this clone: The junction departs from the called germline gene at one end, perhaps through a read error. This rearrangement joins TRBV19 to TRBJ1-1; 9 bases fit TRBD1. The CDR3 loop spans 14 amino acids. Germline-derived CDR1 and CDR2 are LNHDA and SQIVND (reference sequence). The CDR3 DNA reads TGTGCCAGTAGCCTACAGGGGGCGAACGCTGAAGCTTTCTTT. Translation gives CASSLQGANAEAFF.

The genes are TRBV2 and TRBJ1-5; D is perhaps TRBD1 (6 bases). Germline-derived CDR1 and CDR2 are SNHLY and FYNNEI. The CDR3 consists of 13 residues. Trimming stripped 8 bases from V and 3 bases from J, with 11 bases between. The CDR3 region is CASCRDNNQPQHF. DNA of the CDR3: TGTGCCAGCTGCCGGGACAACAATCAGCCCCAGCATTTT.

The CDR3 DNA is TGTGCCAGTAGTATCCTTGGGACTAGCGGGAGAACCCACGAGCAGTACTTC. Encoded protein: CASSILGTSGRTHEQYF. V is TRBV19 and J is TRBJ2-7; TRBD2 matches at 14 bases. With V trimmed by 3 bases and J by 5 bases, 9 bases remained unmatched. The CDR3 runs to 17 residues. The germline V gene encodes CDR1 LNHDA and CDR2 SQIVND (reference sequence).

The chain joins TRBV5-4 to TRBJ1-3; D remains ambiguous. In germline, CDR1 is SGHNT, CDR2 YYREEE (reference sequence). The CDR3 is 13 amino acids. Trimming took off 0 bases at V and 4 bases at J, with 5 bases between the two ends. As DNA, the CDR3 is TGTGCCAGCAGCTTGGGGGCGGGAAACACCATATATTTT. This gives the protein CASSLGAGNTIYF.

Details on this clone: This same CDR3 is encoded by further DNA sequences in the sample. The chain uses TRBV19 and TRBJ2-7; 9 nucleotides match TRBD2. Germline values: CDR1 LNHDA, CDR2 SQIVND (reference sequence). V trimming: 1 base; J trimming: 3 bases; junction bases outside the gene matches: 1. CDR3 length equals 14 residues. The CDR3 sequence: CASSIGGGGYEQYF. The CDR3 DNA reads TGTGCCAGTAGTATAGGCGGGGGGGGCTACGAGCAGTACTTC.

J is TRBJ1-1 and V is TRBV7-7; D not certain. The germline CDR1 and CDR2 sequences are SSHAT and FNYEAQ (reference sequence). The CDR3 consists of 13 residues. V lost 3 bases and J lost 1, with 6 bases in between. CDR3 protein: CASSFDKNTEAFF. Written as DNA, the CDR3 is TGTGCCAGCAGCTTCGACAAGAACACTGAAGCTTTCTTT. Combining the CDR3 with reference TRBV7-7 and TRBJ1-1 gives the whole variable domain GAGVSQSPRYKVTKRGQDVTLRCDPISSHATLYWYQQALGQGPEFLTYFNYEAQPDKSGLPSDRFSAERPEGSISTLTIQRTEQRDSAMYRCASSFDKNTEAFFGQGTRLTVV.

CDR3 protein: CASSSRGRNTEAFF. The CDR3 coding sequence is TGTGCCAGCAGCTCGCGCGGTCGAAACACTGAAGCTTTCTTT. The chain employs TRBV7-2 and TRBJ1-1; D ambiguous. The CDR3 totals 14 residues. The V end was cut by 4 bases, the J end by 2 bases, with 11 bases between. Germline V gives CDR1 SGHTA, CDR2 FQGNSA.